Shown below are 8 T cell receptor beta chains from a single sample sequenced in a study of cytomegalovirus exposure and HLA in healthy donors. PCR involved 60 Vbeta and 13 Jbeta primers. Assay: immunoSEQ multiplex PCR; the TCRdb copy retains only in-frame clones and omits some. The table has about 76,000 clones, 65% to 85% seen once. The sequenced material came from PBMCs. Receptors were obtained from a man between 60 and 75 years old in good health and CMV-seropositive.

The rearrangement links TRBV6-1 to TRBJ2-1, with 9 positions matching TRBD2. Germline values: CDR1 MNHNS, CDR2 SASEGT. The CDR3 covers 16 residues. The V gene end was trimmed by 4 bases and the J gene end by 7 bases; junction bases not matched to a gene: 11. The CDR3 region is CASSVLSASGANEQFF. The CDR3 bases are TGTGCCAGCAGTGTTCTCTCGGCTAGCGGGGCTAATGAGCAGTTCTTC.

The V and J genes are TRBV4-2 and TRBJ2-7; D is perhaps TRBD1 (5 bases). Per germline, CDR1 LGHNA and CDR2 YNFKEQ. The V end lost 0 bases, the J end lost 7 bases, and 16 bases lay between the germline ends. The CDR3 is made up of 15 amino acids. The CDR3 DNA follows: TGTGCCAGCAGCCAAGATAGGGGATCCCAGAGGGAGCAGTACTTC. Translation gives CASSQDRGSQREQYF.

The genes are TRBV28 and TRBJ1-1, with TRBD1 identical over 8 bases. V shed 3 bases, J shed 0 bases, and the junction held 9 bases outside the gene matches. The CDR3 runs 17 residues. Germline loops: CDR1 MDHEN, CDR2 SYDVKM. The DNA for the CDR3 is TGTGCCAGCAGTTTGCCAGGGGGCGTGGGGATGAACACTGAAGCTTTCTTT. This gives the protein CASSLPGGVGMNTEAFF.

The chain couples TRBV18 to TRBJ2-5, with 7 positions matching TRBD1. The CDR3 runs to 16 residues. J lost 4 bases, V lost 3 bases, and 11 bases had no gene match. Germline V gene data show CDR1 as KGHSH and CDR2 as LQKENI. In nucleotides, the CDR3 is TGTGCCAGCTCACCCAGATCGACAGGGTTAGGAGAGACCCAGTACTTC. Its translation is CASSPRSTGLGETQYF.

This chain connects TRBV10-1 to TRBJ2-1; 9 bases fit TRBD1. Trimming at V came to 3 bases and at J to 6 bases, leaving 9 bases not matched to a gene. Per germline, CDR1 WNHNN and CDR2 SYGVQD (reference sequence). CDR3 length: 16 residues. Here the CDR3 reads CASSEVDRGRGNEQFF. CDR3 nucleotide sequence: TGCGCCAGCAGTGAAGTGGACAGGGGACGGGGCAATGAGCAGTTCTTC.

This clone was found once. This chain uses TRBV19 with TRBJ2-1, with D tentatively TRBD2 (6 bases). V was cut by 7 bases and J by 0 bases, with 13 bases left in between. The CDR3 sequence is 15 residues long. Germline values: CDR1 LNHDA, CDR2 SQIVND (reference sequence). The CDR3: CASNERRDSYNEQFF. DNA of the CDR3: TGTGCCAGTAATGAGCGGAGGGACTCCTACAATGAGCAGTTCTTC.

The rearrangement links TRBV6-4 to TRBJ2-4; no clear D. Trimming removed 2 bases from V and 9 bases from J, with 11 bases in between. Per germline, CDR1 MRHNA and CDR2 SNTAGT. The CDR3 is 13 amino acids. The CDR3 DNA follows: TGTGCCAGCAGTGACACTCTAGATTCCATTCAGTACTTC. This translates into CASSDTLDSIQYF.

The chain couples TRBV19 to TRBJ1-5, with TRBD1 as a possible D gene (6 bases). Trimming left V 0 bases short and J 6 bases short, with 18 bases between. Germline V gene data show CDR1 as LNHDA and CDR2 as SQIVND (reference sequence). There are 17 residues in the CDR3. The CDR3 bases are TGTGCCAGTAGTATAGACCGAACCAGACAGGCCCTTCAGCCCCAGCATTTT. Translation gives CASSIDRTRQALQPQHF.